One and the same sample provided the 32 T cell receptor beta chains below, sequenced in a study of T cell repertoires in cytomegalovirus infection. For these TCRs, the target antigens are not known. TCRdb re-analysed the reads in MiXCR, keeping a single row per CDR3 protein. The sample yields about 770,000 distinct CDR3 sequences, almost 30% seen once. The source material was cultured CD8+ T cells from PBMCs, sampled from culture after CMV antigen stimulation. These receptors were obtained from a human donor in good health (CMV status not recorded). Some clones in this sample may be carry-over from other donors' samples.

This clonotype turned up a few times. The J gene is TRBJ1-5, the V gene TRBV27; the D is unclear. Germline loops: CDR1 MNHEY, CDR2 SMNVEV (reference sequence). V dropped 3 bases and J dropped 0 bases, with 6 bases sitting between them. The CDR3 totals 14 residues. The DNA of the CDR3 is TGTGCCAGCAGTTTTGAGCCTAGCAATCAGCCCCAGCATTTT. Translating it yields CASSFEPSNQPQHF.

This clonotype was recorded only once. This chain uses TRBV12-3 or TRBV12-4 with TRBJ2-1; D unclear. This CDR3 contains 14 residues. The V end lost 6 bases, the J end lost 6 bases, and 15 bases lay between the germline ends. CDR3 sequence: CASRPPWPGNEQFF. CDR3 bases: TGTGCCAGCAGACCCCCTTGGCCGGGCAATGAGCAGTTCTTC.

The chain employs TRBV6-2 or TRBV6-3 and TRBJ2-1, with 15 bases identical to TRBD2. Germline V gene data show CDR1 as MNHEY and CDR2 as SVGEGT. CDR3 length: 16 amino acids. Germline trimming cut 6 bases from V and 8 bases from J; bases unmatched to any gene: 8. CDR3 sequence (DNA): TGTGCCAGCAGAGGACTAGCGGGGGGGCGAAGGGATGAGCAGTTCTTC. This sequence encodes CASRGLAGGRRDEQFF.

This chain links TRBV5-5 with TRBJ1-5, with TRBD1 matching 7 bases. The CDR3 covers 18 residues. Germline V gene lookup returns CDR1 SGHKS and CDR2 YYEKEE (reference sequence). Trimming cost V 4 bases and J 4 bases; bases outside gene matches: 17. CDR3 loop: CASSPGQPQQRGNQPQHF. CDR3 in DNA: TGTGCCAGCAGCCCGGGACAGCCGCAGCAAAGGGGAAATCAGCCCCAGCATTTT. Looking up the rest from reference TRBV5-5 and TRBJ1-5 gives the full variable domain: DAGVTQSPTHLIKTRGQQVTLRCSPISGHKSVSWYQQVLGQGPQFIFQYYEKEERGRGNFPDRFSARQFPNYSSELNVNALLLGDSALYLCASSPGQPQQRGNQPQHFGDGTRLSIL.

This chain connects TRBV6-1 to TRBJ2-2; 8 bases line up with TRBD2. The CDR3 runs 15 residues. Germline trimming cut 4 bases from V and 3 bases from J; bases unmatched to any gene: 4. From germline, CDR1 is MNHNS and CDR2 SASEGT. CDR3 residues: CASSARGGDTGELFF. The CDR3 coding sequence is TGTGCCAGCAGTGCCCGGGGGGGTGACACCGGGGAGCTGTTTTTT.

The chain uses TRBV5-1 and TRBJ2-7, with a possible D match to TRBD2 (5 bases). Trimming removed 5 bases at V and 5 bases at J, with 17 bases between. The V gene's germline CDR1 is SGHRS and CDR2 YFSETQ. This CDR3 has 14 amino acids. For the CDR3, the DNA is TGCGCCAGCAGTCCTGACTACCCCCTAGACGAGCAGTACTTC. This translates into CASSPDYPLDEQYF.

This clonotype appeared many times. The rearrangement links TRBV28 to TRBJ1-5; D is possibly TRBD1 (5 bases). The V gene's germline CDR1 is MDHEN and CDR2 SYDVKM. The CDR3 consists of 16 residues. V gave up 6 bases and J gave up 7 bases, with 22 bases separating them. The CDR3: CASSTYGRGSGQPQHF. DNA of the CDR3: TGTGCCAGCAGCACCTACGGGAGGGGCTCGGGACAGCCCCAGCATTTT.

The J gene is TRBJ1-4, the V gene TRBV27; perhaps TRBD1 as D (6 bases). The germline V gene has CDR1 MNHEY and CDR2 SMNVEV (reference sequence). The CDR3 extends over 13 amino acids. V shed 5 bases and J shed 10 bases, with 14 bases lying between them. The CDR3 sequence: CASSTKTGSKLFF. DNA for the CDR3: TGTGCCAGCAGTACTAAGACAGGATCAAAACTGTTTTTT.

Only a few counts were recorded for this clonotype. The chain has TRBV6-2 or TRBV6-3 and TRBJ2-5; tentative D call: TRBD1 (5 bases). Germline V CDR1 and CDR2: MNHEY, SVGEGT. The CDR3 is made up of 13 amino acids. Deletions cut 6 bases from V and 3 bases from J, with 11 bases between. Here the CDR3 DNA reads TGTGCCAGCAGGCAGGGAATGGAAGAGACCCAGTACTTC. Translating gives CASRQGMEETQYF.

This clonotype was counted at least ten times. V gene TRBV7-9 combines with J gene TRBJ1-2; D gene unclear. The V gene's germline CDR1 is SEHNR and CDR2 FQNEAQ (reference sequence). This CDR3 has 13 amino acids. V was trimmed by 4 bases and J by 6 bases, leaving 12 bases between them. CDR3 coding DNA: TGTGCCAGCAGCTCCTATCCGAGTGATGGCTACACCTTC. It translates to CASSSYPSDGYTF.

The DNA of the CDR3 is TGTGCCAGCAGACGGGACAGTTACACTGAAGCTTTCTTT. Residues: CASRRDSYTEAFF. The chain is built from TRBV27 and TRBJ1-1; 7 bases fit TRBD1. Germline V gene lookup returns CDR1 MNHEY and CDR2 SMNVEV (reference sequence). V lost 6 bases, J lost 3 bases, and 4 bases stayed unmatched. The CDR3 has 13 residues.

In its sample, this clonotype was seen once. This chain links TRBV19 with TRBJ2-3, with TRBD2 matching over 8 bases. With 2 bases clipped from V and 5 bases from J, the junction kept 9 bases outside the gene matches. Germline V gene lookup returns CDR1 LNHDA and CDR2 SQIVND (reference sequence). The CDR3 sequence is 16 residues long. CDR3 loop: CASSIRLAGLGDTQYF. CDR3 coding DNA: TGTGCCAGTAGTATACGGTTAGCGGGGTTGGGAGATACGCAGTATTTT. Combining the CDR3 with reference TRBV19 and TRBJ2-3 gives the whole variable domain DGGITQSPKYLFRKEGQNVTLSCEQNLNHDAMYWYRQDPGQGLRLIYYSQIVNDFQKGDIAEGYSVSREKKESFPLTVTSAQKNPTAFYLCASSIRLAGLGDTQYFGPGTRLTVL.

J is TRBJ2-7 and V is TRBV6-6; D possibly corresponds to TRBD1 (5 bases). The CDR3 totals 13 residues. Trimming pared 3 bases from V and 2 bases from J, leaving 8 bases between. Germline values: CDR1 MNHNY, CDR2 SVGAGI (reference sequence). The CDR3 DNA reads TGTGCCAGCAGTTATGACAGAACCTACGAGCAGTACTTC. Protein product: CASSYDRTYEQYF.

The rearrangement uses TRBV27 and TRBJ1-5, with TRBD1 as a possible D gene (5 bases). CDR1 and CDR2 (germline): MNHEY, SMNVEV (reference sequence). The CDR3 has 15 amino acids. V was pared by 2 bases and J by 7 bases, with 15 bases between. For the CDR3, the DNA is TGTGCCAGCAGTTTAAAAGGGACTTCCCTCCAGCCCCAGCATTTT. Protein: CASSLKGTSLQPQHF.

A few counts support this clonotype. The V and J genes are TRBV7-3 and TRBJ2-5; 7 nucleotides align to TRBD1. Germline CDR1 and CDR2: SGHTA and FQGTGA. The V gene end was trimmed by 1 base and the J gene end by 2 bases; junction bases not matched to a gene: 7. The CDR3 spans 16 residues. The CDR3 is CASSLIGGVRQETQYF. The DNA of the CDR3 is TGTGCCAGCAGCTTAATAGGGGGCGTCAGGCAAGAGACCCAGTACTTC.

The rearrangement joins TRBV4-3 to TRBJ1-2, with D unclear. V shed 1 base and J shed 1 base, with 13 bases lying between them. The length of the CDR3 is 16 residues. Germline V lookup: CDR1 LGHNA, CDR2 YSLEER. The CDR3, as DNA: TGCGCCAGCAGCCAAGTAGGCGGGATCCTTAACTATGGCTACACCTTC. Encoded protein: CASSQVGGILNYGYTF.

This clonotype came up many times. CDR3 sequence (DNA): TGTGCCAGCAGTTTCCGACAGGGGGCCGCCTATGGCTACACCTTC. This translates into CASSFRQGAAYGYTF. The chain uses TRBV12-3 or TRBV12-4 and TRBJ1-2, with 10 positions matching TRBD1. This CDR3 contains 15 residues. V lost 3 bases and J lost 4; bases outside the gene matches: 5.

This clonotype occurred many times. V is TRBV12-3 or TRBV12-4 and J is TRBJ1-1, with D unresolved. This CDR3 contains 13 residues. V was pared by 6 bases and J by 4 bases, with 12 bases between. The CDR3 sequence: CASSRGLSTEAFF. The CDR3 DNA reads TGTGCCAGCAGCCGTGGACTGAGCACTGAAGCTTTCTTT.

This clonotype was observed a handful of times. The CDR3 DNA follows: TGCAGCGTTGAAACAGCCTCTAACTATGGCTACACCTTC. Its translation: CSVETASNYGYTF. This sequence joins TRBV29-1 and TRBJ1-2, with D uncertain. Trimming cost V 2 bases and J 0 bases, with 7 bases left between them. The CDR3 length is 13 residues. Looked up from germline, CDR1 is SQVTM and CDR2 is ANQGSEA. Full variable domain (missing parts from reference TRBV29-1 and TRBJ1-2): SAVISQKPSRDICQRGTSLTIQCQVDSQVTMMFWYRQQPGQSLTLIATANQGSEATYESGFVIDKFPISRPNLTFSTLTVSNMSPEDSSIYLCSVETASNYGYTFGSGTRLTVV.

This clonotype has only a few counts. This chain links TRBV7-6 with TRBJ1-2; tentative D call: TRBD1 (6 bases). This CDR3 region has 17 residues. V was pared by 4 bases and J by 3 bases, with 21 bases between. CDR1 is SGHVS, CDR2 FNYEAQ, per germline. The CDR3 protein is CASSSNQGNLGDYGYTF. The CDR3 nucleotides read TGTGCCAGCAGCTCCAACCAGGGGAACCTGGGGGACTATGGCTACACCTTC.

This clonotype was observed a single time. The chain has TRBV10-3 and TRBJ1-1; unclear D gene. V was trimmed by 0 bases and J by 4 bases, leaving 9 bases between them. This CDR3 contains 14 residues. Germline lookup yields CDR1 ENHRY and CDR2 SYGVKD. As DNA, the CDR3 is TGTGCCATCAGTGAGTCGGAGTTTTTCACTGAAGCTTTCTTT. The encoded protein is CAISESEFFTEAFF.

The gene calls are TRBV12-3 or TRBV12-4 and TRBJ1-1; D not certain. V was pared by 6 bases and J by 3 bases, with 8 bases between. CDR3 length: 12 amino acids. The DNA of the CDR3 is TGTGCCAGCAGGGGGTCGGACACTGAAGCTTTCTTT. This sequence encodes CASRGSDTEAFF.

This clonotype was recorded a few times. The V and J genes are TRBV18 and TRBJ2-3; D possibly corresponds to TRBD1 (5 bases). CDR3 size: 14 residues. Trimming pared 3 bases from V and 9 bases from J, leaving 16 bases between. Germline-derived CDR1 and CDR2 are KGHSH and LQKENI. CDR3 DNA sequence: TGTGCCAGCTCACCGACTTTAGAGAAGGGGACGCAGTATTTT. Encoded protein: CASSPTLEKGTQYF.

The chain recombines TRBV11-1 with TRBJ1-1, with D hard to call. This CDR3 comprises 14 residues. V lost 2 bases and J lost 0, with 7 bases in between. Germline V gene lookup returns CDR1 SGHAT and CDR2 FQDESV (reference sequence). CDR3 in amino acids: CASSLFPLNTEAFF. CDR3 in DNA: TGTGCCAGCAGCTTATTCCCCCTGAACACTGAAGCTTTCTTT.

This clonotype was seen more than once but under ten times. V is TRBV20-1 and J is TRBJ1-4, with D possibly TRBD1 on 5 matching bases. The germline CDR1 and CDR2 sequences are DFQATT and SNEGSKA (reference sequence). Trimming pared 3 bases from V and 8 bases from J, leaving 16 bases between. This CDR3 has 14 residues. Here the CDR3 DNA reads TGCAGTGCTAGGGTTCAGGGTTTCGAAGAAAAACTGTTTTTT. Amino acids: CSARVQGFEEKLFF.

This clonotype showed up many times. CDR3 residues: CASSPWAGTEAFF. In nucleotides, the CDR3 is TGTGCCAGCTCACCATGGGCAGGGACTGAAGCTTTCTTT. The chain employs TRBV18 and TRBJ1-1; TRBD1 might be the D (5 bases). Germline V gene lookup returns CDR1 KGHSH and CDR2 LQKENI. With 2 bases removed from V and 5 bases from J, the gap between germline ends came to 9 bases. There are 13 residues in the CDR3.

The rearrangement uses TRBV24-1 and TRBJ2-2; 7 bases are a match to TRBD1. After removal of 3 bases from V and 3 bases from J, the junction contained 3 bases not matched to a gene. The germline V gene has CDR1 KGHDR and CDR2 SFDVKD. The CDR3 covers 15 residues. The CDR3: CATSDLDRDTGELFF. CDR3 bases: TGTGCCACCAGTGATCTCGACAGGGACACCGGGGAGCTGTTTTTT.

The J gene is TRBJ2-7, the V gene TRBV6-1; no clear D gene. Per the germline V gene, CDR1 is MNHNS and CDR2 is SASEGT. With 9 bases removed from V and 6 bases from J, the gap between germline ends came to 24 bases. The CDR3 spans 15 residues. In DNA, the CDR3 is TGTGCCAGTTCCCCCGACTTGACTGGGTTGGGCGAGCAGTACGTC. It yields the protein CASSPDLTGLGEQYV.

The chain couples TRBV20-1 to TRBJ2-7, with D possibly being TRBD1 (6 bases). Germline CDR1 DFQATT, CDR2 SNEGSKA (reference sequence). The V end was cut by 4 bases, the J end by 0 bases, with 10 bases between. The CDR3 is made up of 13 amino acids. CDR3 residues: CSATGQSSYEQYV. The DNA for the CDR3 is TGCAGTGCTACCGGACAGAGCTCCTACGAGCAGTACGTC.

In its sample, this clonotype was seen a few times. The chain has TRBV19 and TRBJ1-2; D not certain. Per germline, CDR1 LNHDA and CDR2 SQIVND (reference sequence). V was cut by 3 bases and J by 7 bases, with 12 bases left in between. The CDR3 is made up of 13 amino acids. The CDR3 sequence is CASSITPPFGYTF. The CDR3 coding sequence is TGTGCCAGTAGTATCACACCTCCCTTTGGCTACACCTTC.

This clonotype was observed a handful of times. This sequence joins TRBV19 and TRBJ1-1, with D uncertain. The CDR3 consists of 14 residues. V lost 5 bases and J 4 bases, leaving 14 bases between the germline ends. CDR1 is LNHDA, CDR2 SQIVND, per germline (reference sequence). This CDR3 is CASSVLGGGTEAFF. Here the CDR3 DNA reads TGTGCCAGTAGTGTATTGGGCGGAGGCACTGAAGCTTTCTTT.

The V and J genes are TRBV20-1 and TRBJ1-5; 7 positions match TRBD1. After removal of 3 bases from V and 8 bases from J, the junction contained 13 bases not matched to a gene. Germline CDR1 is DFQATT and CDR2 is SNEGSKA (reference sequence). This CDR3 region has 15 residues. The CDR3 DNA is TGCAGTGCTAGGCCCCGACAGGGCAGCTATGAGCCCCAGCATTTT. Its protein product is CSARPRQGSYEPQHF.